Listed here are 17 T cell receptor beta chains from one sample, sequenced in a study of CD8 T cells in ankylosing spondylitis. MiXCR, run by TCRdb on the 5' RACE reads, gives a single entry per CDR3 protein. The profile shows some 38,000 distinct CDR3 sequences, less than 4% of them singletons. Sequenced sample: blood, either unsorted or a sorted T cell fraction (not recorded which). These TCRs come from a male donor with ankylosing spondylitis or in good health (not recorded which).

This clonotype has at least ten counts. The rearrangement links TRBV9 to TRBJ2-3; D gene uncertain. Germline CDR1 SGDLS, CDR2 YYNGEE. V lost 0 bases and J 3 bases, leaving 11 bases between the germline ends. This CDR3 region has 15 residues. CDR3 in amino acids: CASSVDPLWTDTQYF. CDR3 nucleotides: TGTGCCAGCAGCGTAGACCCCTTGTGGACAGATACGCAGTATTTT.

This clonotype appeared many times. The V gene is TRBV5-6, the J gene TRBJ1-1; D gene uncertain. The V and J ends lost 3 bases and 5 bases respectively, with 14 bases between them. CDR3 length: 14 amino acids. Looked up from germline, CDR1 is SGHDT and CDR2 is YYEEEE. CDR3: CASSSTVGNTEAFF. CDR3 sequence (DNA): TGTGCCAGCAGCTCCACAGTGGGGAATACTGAAGCTTTCTTT.

This clonotype was seen repeatedly, ten times or more. The rearrangement uses TRBV9 and TRBJ2-1, with TRBD2 as a possible D gene (6 bases). The CDR3 is 15 amino acids. CDR1 SGDLS and CDR2 YYNGEE come from the germline V gene. Trimming removed 0 bases from V and 3 bases from J, with 10 bases in between. The CDR3 DNA follows: TGTGCCAGCAGCGTAGACGTGGGGGGCTACAATGAGCAGTTCTTC. Its protein product is CASSVDVGGYNEQFF.

This clonotype was seen many times. The chain couples TRBV9 to TRBJ1-3; weak D call: TRBD1 (5 bases). This CDR3 has 16 residues. Germline CDR1 and CDR2: SGDLS and YYNGEE. V lost 3 bases to trimming and J lost 5 bases, with 18 bases between them. The CDR3 is CASSARTGLDRNTIYF. The CDR3 region has the DNA TGTGCCAGCAGCGCCCGTACAGGCTTGGATCGAAACACCATATATTTT.

The sample holds many counts of this clonotype. V and J are TRBV9 and TRBJ1-1; 7 bases line up with TRBD1. The CDR3 is 15 residues long. Trimming at V came to 0 bases and at J to 2 bases, leaving 4 bases not matched to a gene. CDR1 is SGDLS and CDR2 is YYNGEE in the germline V gene. The DNA of the CDR3 is TGTGCCAGCAGCGTAGGGACAGGTGGAAACACTGAAGCTTTCTTT. This gives the protein CASSVGTGGNTEAFF.

This clonotype was detected ten times or more. The chain carries TRBV9 and TRBJ2-2, with D tentatively TRBD1 (7 bases). Trimming took off 2 bases at V and 4 bases at J, with 12 bases between the two ends. CDR1 and CDR2 (germline): SGDLS, YYNGEE. The CDR3 is 15 amino acids. The CDR3 DNA sequence: TGTGCCAGCAGCGTCAGGGGGGTTACCACCGGGGAGCTGTTTTTT. Protein sequence: CASSVRGVTTGELFF.

This clonotype was observed many times. The rearrangement links TRBV9 to TRBJ2-1; unclear D gene. The length of the CDR3 is 13 residues. Germline lookup yields CDR1 SGDLS and CDR2 YYNGEE. V lost 4 bases to trimming and J lost 5 bases, with 10 bases between them. CDR3 nucleotides: TGTGCCAGCAGCCCGAGCAGGAACAATGAGCAGTTCTTC. Protein sequence: CASSPSRNNEQFF.

This clonotype was detected many times. This chain uses TRBV9 with TRBJ2-2; 8 nucleotides agree with TRBD2. Losses at the gene ends were 10 bases for V and 0 bases for J; bases not matched to a gene: 11. CDR1 SGDLS and CDR2 YYNGEE come from the germline V gene. There are 16 residues in the CDR3. CDR3 in DNA: TGTGCCTCTACTTTAGCGGGAAGCGCGAACACCGGGGAGCTGTTTTTT. This codes for CASTLAGSANTGELFF.

This clonotype was recorded at least ten times. This rearrangement joins TRBV9 to TRBJ2-1; D is possibly TRBD1 (6 bases). Germline loops: CDR1 SGDLS, CDR2 YYNGEE. V gave up 3 bases and J gave up 4 bases, with 8 bases separating them. This CDR3 is 13 amino acids long. CDR3 coding DNA: TGTGCCAGCAGCGGAACAGGGTACAATGAGCAGTTCTTC. Protein: CASSGTGYNEQFF.

This clonotype was detected ten times or more. The chain carries TRBV9 and TRBJ2-6, with 9 positions matching TRBD1. CDR1 and CDR2 from the germline V gene are SGDLS and YYNGEE. After removal of 3 bases from V and 0 bases from J, the junction contained 10 bases not matched to a gene. The length of the CDR3 is 19 residues. For the CDR3, the DNA is TGTGCCAGCAGCGCTTCCCCGGGACAGGGACTCTCTGGGGCCAACGTCCTGACTTTC. Amino acid sequence: CASSASPGQGLSGANVLTF.

This clonotype has ten or more counts. The J gene is TRBJ2-5, the V gene TRBV21-1; the D call of TRBD1 is as the table states it, not checked on the DNA. TRBV21-1 is assigned pseudogene status. The CDR3 consists of 16 residues. The CDR3 sequence: CATSEPLAGREETQYF. The DNA for the CDR3 is TGTGCCACCAGTGAACCTTTGGCGGGGCGAGAAGAGACCCAGTACTTC.

This clonotype was recorded at least ten times. The chain couples TRBV9 to TRBJ2-3; D gene uncertain. CDR1 and CDR2 (germline): SGDLS, YYNGEE. This CDR3 has 15 amino acids. The V end lost 4 bases, the J end lost 2 bases, and 14 bases lay between the germline ends. This CDR3 is CASSPGLAHTDTQYF. CDR3 nucleotide sequence: TGTGCCAGCAGCCCTGGGCTGGCACACACAGATACGCAGTATTTT.

This clonotype has a count of ten or more. V and J are TRBV9 and TRBJ2-1; 11 positions match TRBD1. The CDR3 runs to 15 residues. The V gene's germline CDR1 is SGDLS and CDR2 YYNGEE. The junction had 4 bases not matched to a gene; V was cut back by 2 bases and J by 6 bases. CDR3 coding DNA: TGTGCCAGCAGCGTTCGGACAGGGGGCCCCAATGAGCAGTTCTTC. As protein: CASSVRTGGPNEQFF. The complete variable domain, with remaining parts taken from reference TRBV9 and TRBJ2-1, reads DSGVTQTPKHLITATGQRVTLRCSPRSGDLSVYWYQQSLDQGLQFLIQYYNGEERAKGNILERFSAQQFPDLHSELNLSSLELGDSALYFCASSVRTGGPNEQFFGPGTRLTVL.

There are many counts of this clonotype. V is TRBV23-1 and J is TRBJ2-1; perhaps TRBD2 as D (7 bases). TRBV23-1 is identified as an open reading frame with a role that is uncertain. Trimming cost V 0 bases and J 9 bases, with 15 bases left between them. The CDR3 is 15 amino acids. In DNA, the CDR3 is TGCGCCAGCAGTCAATCGGTGGGGGGGCTACCTGAGCAGTTCTTC. Translation gives CASSQSVGGLPEQFF.

This clonotype was seen ten or more times. The chain is built from TRBV9 and TRBJ2-5; 8 nucleotides agree with TRBD2. The ends lost 4 bases at V and 5 bases at J; junction bases unmatched: 4. The CDR3 consists of 13 residues. Germline CDR1 is SGDLS and CDR2 is YYNGEE. CDR3 region: CASSPRGGETQYF. The CDR3 region has the DNA TGTGCCAGCAGCCCCCGCGGGGGGGAGACCCAGTACTTC.

In this sample, this clonotype turned up many times. The genes are TRBV9 and TRBJ2-3; 11 positions match TRBD2. V lost 0 bases, J lost 5 bases, and 5 bases stayed unmatched. Per germline, CDR1 SGDLS and CDR2 YYNGEE. This CDR3 has 16 amino acids. The CDR3 reads CASSVDTSGSGDTQYF. CDR3 DNA: TGTGCCAGCAGCGTAGATACTAGCGGGAGTGGAGATACGCAGTATTTT.

This clonotype was seen ten or more times. V and J are TRBV9 and TRBJ2-2; D not certain. CDR1 is SGDLS, CDR2 YYNGEE, per germline. V dropped 4 bases and J dropped 6 bases, with 13 bases sitting between them. CDR3 size: 14 residues. The CDR3, as DNA: TGTGCCAGCAGCTCCTATCCTGGTGCCGGGGAGCTGTTTTTT. It translates to CASSSYPGAGELFF.